The 11 T cell receptor beta chains given below trace back to one sample, sequenced in a study of a mutant IDH1 vaccine in newly diagnosed glioma. For these receptors, no antigen is known. Time point defined: week 11, during vaccination. Each vaccine dose was 300 ug of mutant IDH1 20-mer peptide, with topical imiquimod. Profiled with immunoSEQ multiplex PCR; TCRdb holds only in-frame clones, not every one. The sample carries over 95,000 clones, roughly 90% recorded once. The material sequenced was PBMCs, taken from a glioma patient whose treatment included an IDH1 peptide vaccine. Source of these receptors: a woman aged 45 to 65 with glioma.

The rearrangement joins TRBV18 to TRBJ1-1; 9 bases line up with TRBD1. Looked up from germline, CDR1 is KGHSH and CDR2 is LQKENI. V was clipped by 3 bases and J by 1 base; unmatched bases: 12. The CDR3 totals 18 residues. CDR3 nucleotide sequence: TGTGCCAGCTCACCTAAAGGCCGAACAGGGGGCCAGAACACTGAAGCTTTCTTT. Amino acids: CASSPKGRTGGQNTEAFF. Based on the CDR3 plus reference TRBV18 and TRBJ1-1, the full variable domain is NAGVMQNPRHLVRRRGQEARLRCSPMKGHSHVYWYRQLPEEGLKFMVYLQKENIIDESGMPKERFSAEFPKEGPSILRIQQVVRGDSAAYFCASSPKGRTGGQNTEAFFGQGTRLTVV.

This chain uses TRBV27 with TRBJ2-7, with a weak D call TRBD1 (5 bases). Looked up from germline, CDR1 is MNHEY and CDR2 is SMNVEV (reference sequence). CDR3 size: 15 residues. The germline V and J ends were trimmed by 5 bases and 0 bases, with 14 bases remaining between them. The CDR3 DNA is TGTGCCAGCAGTCCTCAGACAGCTAGCTCCTACGAGCAGTACTTC. The encoded protein is CASSPQTASSYEQYF.

The chain combines TRBV5-1 with TRBJ2-7, with D tentatively TRBD1 or TRBD2 (5 bases each). The V gene's germline CDR1 is SGHRS and CDR2 YFSETQ. This CDR3 has 13 residues. Trimming left V 3 bases short and J 3 bases short, with 10 bases between. The CDR3 region has the DNA TGCGCCAGCAGCTGGGGGTCTCTCTACGAGCAGTACTTC. Translation gives CASSWGSLYEQYF.

V gene TRBV6-5 combines with J gene TRBJ2-3; 8 bases fit TRBD2. V dropped 0 bases and J dropped 4; count of bases not matched to a gene: 6. CDR1 is MNHEY and CDR2 is SVGAGI in the germline V gene. CDR3 length: 16 amino acids. The CDR3 is CASSYSGLAGSDTQYF. CDR3 nucleotide sequence: TGTGCCAGCAGTTACTCGGGATTAGCGGGATCAGATACGCAGTATTTT.

With respect to this clone: Distinct nucleotide sequences in the sample also encode this CDR3. The chain employs TRBV5-6 and TRBJ2-7; no firm D call. V lost 0 bases and J lost 2, with 6 bases in between. The CDR3 length is 13 residues. Germline values: CDR1 SGHDT, CDR2 YYEEEE. The CDR3 DNA reads TGTGCCAGCAGCTTGGCGCAAACCTACGAGCAGTACTTC. Amino acids: CASSLAQTYEQYF. The full variable domain, completed using reference TRBV5-6 and TRBJ2-7, is DAGVTQSPTHLIKTRGQQVTLRCSPKSGHDTVSWYQQALGQGPQFIFQYYEEEERQRGNFPDRFSGHQFPNYSSELNVNALLLGDSALYLCASSLAQTYEQYFGPGTRLTVT.

V and J are TRBV10-3 and TRBJ1-2; 8 bases are a match to TRBD1. Germline loops: CDR1 ENHRY, CDR2 SYGVKD. V shed 8 bases, J shed 4 bases, and the junction held 9 bases outside the gene matches. The CDR3 spans 14 residues. In DNA form, the CDR3 reads TGTGCCATCGGCGAAGGACAGGGTGGCTATGGCTACACCTTC. Translated: CAIGEGQGGYGYTF.

The rearrangement links TRBV7-9 to TRBJ2-1; TRBD2 agrees at 7 bases. Losses at the gene ends were 2 bases for V and 15 bases for J; bases not matched to a gene: 10. Germline-derived CDR1 and CDR2 are SEHNR and FQNEAQ (reference sequence). CDR3 length: 13 amino acids. Here the CDR3 DNA reads TGTGCCAGCAGCTTAAGTATGGCGGGAGATTTGTTCTTC. It encodes CASSLSMAGDLFF.

This clone was observed once. This chain uses TRBV27 with TRBJ2-3; the D is unclear. V lost 4 bases to trimming and J lost 0 bases, with 14 bases between them. This CDR3 has 16 amino acids. Per germline, CDR1 MNHEY and CDR2 SMNVEV (reference sequence). DNA of the CDR3: TGTGCCAGCAGTTCGTCCCTCCGTGAAAGCACAGATACGCAGTATTTT. Amino acids: CASSSSLRESTDTQYF.

This chain links TRBV9 with TRBJ2-7, with a tentative D call TRBD2 (6 bases). Trimming shortened V by 2 bases and J by 6 bases, and 12 bases separated the two germline ends. The CDR3 totals 13 residues. Germline CDR1 SGDLS, CDR2 YYNGEE. In DNA form, the CDR3 reads TGTGCCAGCAGCGTTTTGGGGGGTGGCGAGCAGTACTTC. It yields the protein CASSVLGGGEQYF.

This clone was detected once. The chain has TRBV6-5 and TRBJ2-7; D gene ambiguous. Per the germline V gene, CDR1 is MNHEY and CDR2 is SVGAGI. This CDR3 spans 16 amino acids. With 4 bases removed from V and 3 bases from J, the gap between germline ends came to 19 bases. The CDR3 nucleotides are TGTGCCAGCAGTTTCCGCCCGCCAGCTAAGGGCTACGAGCAGTACTTC. Translated, it gives CASSFRPPAKGYEQYF.

The genes are TRBV6-1 and TRBJ2-3; maybe TRBD1 (5 bases). Trimming left V 2 bases short and J 2 bases short, with 11 bases between. CDR3 size: 15 residues. Per the germline V gene, CDR1 is MNHNS and CDR2 is SASEGT. The CDR3 bases are TGTGCCAGCAGTGAACGGGCAGGGTCCACAGATACGCAGTATTTT. Protein: CASSERAGSTDTQYF.